This entry features one TCR beta chain sequence. The target antigen is unknown. The CDR3 loop spans 16 amino acids. V lost 5 bases to trimming and J lost 10 bases; unmatched junction nucleotides: 8. Germline V CDR1 and CDR2: SGHNT, YENEEA. The data were obtained in a study of T cell repertoires and HLA-DP antigens. Data came from immunoSEQ multiplex PCR; TCRdb stores just in-frame clones and leaves some out. The sample contains 85,000 to 90,000 clones, 86% of which appear only once. The specimen sequenced was CD4+ T cells from PBMCs. V is TRBV11-3 and J is TRBJ2-1; 16 positions match TRBD2. The sequence derives from a man between 50 and 59 years old in good health and CMV-seronegative. DNA for the CDR3: TGTGCCAGCAGCCACGGGACTAGCGGGGGGGCCTGGGAGCAGTTCTTC. Residues: CASSHGTSGGAWEQFF.